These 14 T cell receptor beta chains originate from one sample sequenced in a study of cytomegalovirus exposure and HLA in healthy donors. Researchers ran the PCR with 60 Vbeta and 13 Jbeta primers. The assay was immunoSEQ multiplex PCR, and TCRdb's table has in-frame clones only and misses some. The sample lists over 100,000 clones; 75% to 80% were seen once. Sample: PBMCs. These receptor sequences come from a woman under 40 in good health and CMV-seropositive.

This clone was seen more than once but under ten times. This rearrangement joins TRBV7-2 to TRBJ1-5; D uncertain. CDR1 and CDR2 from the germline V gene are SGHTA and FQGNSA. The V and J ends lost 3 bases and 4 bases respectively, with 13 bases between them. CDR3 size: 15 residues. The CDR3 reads CASSLAAGRNQPQHF. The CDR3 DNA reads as TGTGCCAGCAGCTTGGCAGCAGGCAGAAATCAGCCCCAGCATTTT. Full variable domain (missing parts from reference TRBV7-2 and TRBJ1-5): GAGVSQSPSNKVTEKGKDVELRCDPISGHTALYWYRQSLGQGLEFLIYFQGNSAPDKSGLPSDRFSAERTGGSVSTLTIQRTQQEDSAVYLCASSLAAGRNQPQHFGDGTRLSIL.

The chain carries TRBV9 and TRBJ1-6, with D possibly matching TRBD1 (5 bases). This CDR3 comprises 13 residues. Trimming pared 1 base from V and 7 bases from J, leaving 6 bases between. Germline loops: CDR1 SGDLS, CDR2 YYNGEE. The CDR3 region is CASSVRGNSPLHF. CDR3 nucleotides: TGTGCCAGCAGCGTAAGGGGAAATTCACCCCTCCACTTT.

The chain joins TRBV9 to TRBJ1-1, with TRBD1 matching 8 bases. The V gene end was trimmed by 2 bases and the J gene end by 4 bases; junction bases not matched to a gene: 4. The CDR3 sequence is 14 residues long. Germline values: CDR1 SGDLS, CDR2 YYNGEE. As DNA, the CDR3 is TGTGCCAGCAGCGTGTCCACAGGGGGCACTGAAGCTTTCTTT. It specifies CASSVSTGGTEAFF.

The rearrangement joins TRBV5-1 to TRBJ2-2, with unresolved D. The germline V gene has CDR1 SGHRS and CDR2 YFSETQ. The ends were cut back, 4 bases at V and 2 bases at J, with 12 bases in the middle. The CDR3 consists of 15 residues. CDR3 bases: TGCGCCAGCAGCCTGGGGTCGACAAACACCGGGGAGCTGTTTTTT. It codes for CASSLGSTNTGELFF.

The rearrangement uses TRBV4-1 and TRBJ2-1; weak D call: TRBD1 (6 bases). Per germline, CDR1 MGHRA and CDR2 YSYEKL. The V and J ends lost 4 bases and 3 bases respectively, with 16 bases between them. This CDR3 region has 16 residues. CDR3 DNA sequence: TGCGCCAGCAGCCGATCTAACGGGGACAACTACAATGAGCAGTTCTTC. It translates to CASSRSNGDNYNEQFF.

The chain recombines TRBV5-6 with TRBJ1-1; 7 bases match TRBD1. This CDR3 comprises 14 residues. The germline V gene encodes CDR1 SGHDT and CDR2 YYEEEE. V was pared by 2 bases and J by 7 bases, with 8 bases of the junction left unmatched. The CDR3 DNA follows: TGTGCCAGCAGCTTCATAGGGGGCATTAGTGAAGCTTTCTTT. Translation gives CASSFIGGISEAFF.

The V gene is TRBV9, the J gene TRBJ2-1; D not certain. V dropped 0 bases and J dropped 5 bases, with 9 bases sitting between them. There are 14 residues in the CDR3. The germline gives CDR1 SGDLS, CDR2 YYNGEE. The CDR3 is CASSVAPQNNEQFF. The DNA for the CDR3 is TGTGCCAGCAGCGTAGCCCCTCAGAACAATGAGCAGTTCTTC.

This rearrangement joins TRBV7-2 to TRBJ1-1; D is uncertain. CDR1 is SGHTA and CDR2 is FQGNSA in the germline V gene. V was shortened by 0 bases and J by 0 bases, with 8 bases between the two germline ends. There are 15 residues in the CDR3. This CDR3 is CASSLAVQLNTEAFF. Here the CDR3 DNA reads TGTGCCAGCAGCTTAGCGGTACAACTGAACACTGAAGCTTTCTTT.

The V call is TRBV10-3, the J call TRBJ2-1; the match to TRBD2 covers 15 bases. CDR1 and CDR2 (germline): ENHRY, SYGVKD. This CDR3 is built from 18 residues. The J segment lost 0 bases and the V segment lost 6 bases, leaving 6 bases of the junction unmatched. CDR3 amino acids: CAIRGTSGGPSSYNEQFF. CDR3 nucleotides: TGTGCCATCAGGGGGACTAGCGGGGGGCCGAGCTCCTACAATGAGCAGTTCTTC.

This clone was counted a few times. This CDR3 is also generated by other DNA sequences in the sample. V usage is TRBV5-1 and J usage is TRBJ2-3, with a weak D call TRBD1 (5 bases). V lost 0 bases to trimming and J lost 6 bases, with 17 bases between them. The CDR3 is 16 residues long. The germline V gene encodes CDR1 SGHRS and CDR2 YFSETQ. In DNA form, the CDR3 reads TGCGCCAGCAGCTTGGGGGGTACCCATGGGGCCGATACGCAGTATTTT. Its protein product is CASSLGGTHGADTQYF.

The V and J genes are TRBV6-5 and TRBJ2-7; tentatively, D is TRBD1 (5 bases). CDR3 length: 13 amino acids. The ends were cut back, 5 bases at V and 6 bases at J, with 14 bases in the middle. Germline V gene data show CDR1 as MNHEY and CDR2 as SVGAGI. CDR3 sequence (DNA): TGTGCCAGCAGTCGTCAGGGAAGGCGCGAGCAGTACTTC. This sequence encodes CASSRQGRREQYF.

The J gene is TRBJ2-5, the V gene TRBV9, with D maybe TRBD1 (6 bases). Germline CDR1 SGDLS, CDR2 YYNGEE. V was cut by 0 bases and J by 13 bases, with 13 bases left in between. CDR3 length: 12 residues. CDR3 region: CASSVDQGPLYF. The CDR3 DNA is TGTGCCAGCAGCGTAGATCAGGGGCCGCTGTACTTC. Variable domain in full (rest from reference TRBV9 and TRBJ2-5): DSGVTQTPKHLITATGQRVTLRCSPRSGDLSVYWYQQSLDQGLQFLIQYYNGEERAKGNILERFSAQQFPDLHSELNLSSLELGDSALYFCASSVDQGPLYFGPGTRLLVL.

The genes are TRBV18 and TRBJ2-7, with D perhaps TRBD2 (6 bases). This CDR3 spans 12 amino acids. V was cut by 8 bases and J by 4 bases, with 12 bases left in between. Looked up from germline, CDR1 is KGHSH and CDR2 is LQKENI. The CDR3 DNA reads TGTGCCAGCCAGGGAGGCTCGTACGAGCAGTACTTC. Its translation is CASQGGSYEQYF.

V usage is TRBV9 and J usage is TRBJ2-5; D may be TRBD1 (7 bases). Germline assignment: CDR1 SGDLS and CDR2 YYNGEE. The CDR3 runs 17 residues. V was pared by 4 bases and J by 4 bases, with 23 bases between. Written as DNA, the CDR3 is TGTGCCAGCAGCCGGAGGGGGCAGGGGATTATAGGAGAGACCCAGTACTTC. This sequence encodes CASSRRGQGIIGETQYF.